This T cell receptor beta chain derives from a study of cytomegalovirus exposure and HLA in healthy donors. Vbeta (60) and Jbeta (13) primers were used in the PCR. Authors' data handling: Counted up in a later analysis, unique TCR beta chains came to about 80 million, with some 9.9 million shared. TCRdb's copy holds only in-frame clones and misses some; the assay was immunoSEQ multiplex PCR. V and J calls and clone size follow that table, whereas D and trimming were derived from the DNA. The repertoire has around 140,000 clones, around three fifths of them found once; the top ten carry roughly 2.5%. The CDR3 is 16 amino acids. CDR1 and CDR2 (germline): MDHEN, SYDVKM. V shed 1 base and J shed 3 bases, with 15 bases lying between them.

Sequenced sample: PBMCs. This sequence originates from a middle-aged woman in good health and CMV-seronegative. The genes are TRBV28 and TRBJ1-1; a weak D match, TRBD1 (6 bases). Here the CDR3 reads CASSLFAYRDDTEAFF. CDR3 nucleotides: TGTGCCAGCAGTTTATTCGCTTACAGGGATGACACTGAAGCTTTCTTT. The whole variable domain, remainder taken from reference TRBV28 and TRBJ1-1, is DVKVTQSSRYLVKRTGEKVFLECVQDMDHENMFWYRQDPGLGLRLIYFSYDVKMKEKGDIPEGYSVSREKKERFSLILESASTNQTSMYLCASSLFAYRDDTEAFFGQGTRLTVV.